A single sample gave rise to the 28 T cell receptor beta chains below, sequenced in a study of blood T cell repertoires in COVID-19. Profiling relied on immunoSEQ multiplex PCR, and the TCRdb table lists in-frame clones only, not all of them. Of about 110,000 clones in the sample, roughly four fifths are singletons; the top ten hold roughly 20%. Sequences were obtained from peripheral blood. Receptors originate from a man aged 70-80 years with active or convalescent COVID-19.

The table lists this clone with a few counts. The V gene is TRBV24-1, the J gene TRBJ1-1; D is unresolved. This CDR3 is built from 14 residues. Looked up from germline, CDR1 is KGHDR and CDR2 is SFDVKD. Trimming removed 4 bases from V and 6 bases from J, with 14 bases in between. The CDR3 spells CATSDPNSGSEAFF. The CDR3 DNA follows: TGTGCCACCAGTGACCCTAATAGCGGGTCTGAAGCTTTCTTT.

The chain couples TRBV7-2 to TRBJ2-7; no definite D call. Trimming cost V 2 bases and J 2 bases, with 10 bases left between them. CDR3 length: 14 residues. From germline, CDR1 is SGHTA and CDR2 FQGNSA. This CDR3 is CASSLSRGAYEQYF. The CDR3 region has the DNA TGTGCCAGCAGCTTATCGCGCGGAGCCTACGAGCAGTACTTC. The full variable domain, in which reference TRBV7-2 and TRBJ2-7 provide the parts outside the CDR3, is GAGVSQSPSNKVTEKGKDVELRCDPISGHTALYWYRQSLGQGLEFLIYFQGNSAPDKSGLPSDRFSAERTGGSVSTLTIQRTQQEDSAVYLCASSLSRGAYEQYFGPGTRLTVT.

CDR3 sequence: CASSSKTGYGYTF. The CDR3 coding sequence is TGTGCCAGCAGTTCCAAGACAGGTTATGGCTACACCTTC. The V and J genes are TRBV6-6 and TRBJ1-2; D possibly corresponds to TRBD1 (6 bases). Trimming stripped 4 bases from V and 5 bases from J, with 11 bases between. The germline V gene encodes CDR1 MNHNY and CDR2 SVGAGI (reference sequence). The CDR3 totals 13 residues.

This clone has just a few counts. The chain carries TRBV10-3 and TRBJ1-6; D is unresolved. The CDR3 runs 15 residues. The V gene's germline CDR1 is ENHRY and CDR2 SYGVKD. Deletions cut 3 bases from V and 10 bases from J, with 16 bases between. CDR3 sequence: CAISEQGARSSPLHF. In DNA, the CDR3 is TGTGCCATCAGTGAACAAGGTGCTCGGAGCTCACCCCTCCACTTT.

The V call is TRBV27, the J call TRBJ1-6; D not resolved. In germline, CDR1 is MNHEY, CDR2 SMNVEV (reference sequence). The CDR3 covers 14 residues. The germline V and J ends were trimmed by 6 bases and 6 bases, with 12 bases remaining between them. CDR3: CASSLRESNSPLHF. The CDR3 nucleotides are TGTGCCAGCAGCCTTAGAGAATCTAATTCACCCCTCCACTTT.

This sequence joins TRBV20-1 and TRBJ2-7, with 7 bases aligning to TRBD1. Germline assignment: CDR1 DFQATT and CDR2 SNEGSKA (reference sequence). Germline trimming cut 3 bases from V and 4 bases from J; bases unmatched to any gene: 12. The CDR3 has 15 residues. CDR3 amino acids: CSASILGGAVYEQYF. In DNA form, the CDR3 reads TGCAGTGCTAGTATTTTAGGGGGCGCGGTGTACGAGCAGTACTTC.

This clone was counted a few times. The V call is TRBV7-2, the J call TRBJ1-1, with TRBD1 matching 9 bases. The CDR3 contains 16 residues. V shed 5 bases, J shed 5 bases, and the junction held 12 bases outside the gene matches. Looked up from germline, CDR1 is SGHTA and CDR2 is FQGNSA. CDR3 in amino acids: CASSPRVGTGRTEAFF. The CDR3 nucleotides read TGTGCCAGCAGCCCACGGGTGGGGACAGGGAGAACTGAAGCTTTCTTT. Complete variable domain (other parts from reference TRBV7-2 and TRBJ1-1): GAGVSQSPSNKVTEKGKDVELRCDPISGHTALYWYRQSLGQGLEFLIYFQGNSAPDKSGLPSDRFSAERTGGSVSTLTIQRTQQEDSAVYLCASSPRVGTGRTEAFFGQGTRLTVV.

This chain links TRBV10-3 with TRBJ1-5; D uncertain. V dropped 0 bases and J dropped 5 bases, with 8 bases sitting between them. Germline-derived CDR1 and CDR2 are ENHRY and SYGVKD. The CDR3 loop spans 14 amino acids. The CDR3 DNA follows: TGTGCCATCAGTGAGTCGTCTACGGATCAGCCCCAGCATTTT. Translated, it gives CAISESSTDQPQHF.

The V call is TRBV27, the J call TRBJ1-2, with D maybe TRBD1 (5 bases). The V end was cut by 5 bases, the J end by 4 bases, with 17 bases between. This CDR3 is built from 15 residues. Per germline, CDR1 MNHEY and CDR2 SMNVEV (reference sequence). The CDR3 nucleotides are TGTGCCAGCAGTGGCCAATCTGACAGACCCTATGGCTACACCTTC. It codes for CASSGQSDRPYGYTF.

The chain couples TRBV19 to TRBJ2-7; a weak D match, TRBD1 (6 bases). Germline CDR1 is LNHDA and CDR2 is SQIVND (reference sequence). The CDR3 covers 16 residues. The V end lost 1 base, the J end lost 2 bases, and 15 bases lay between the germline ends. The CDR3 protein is CASSIVGHLSTYEQYF. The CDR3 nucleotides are TGTGCCAGTAGTATAGTGGGACATCTATCGACCTACGAGCAGTACTTC.

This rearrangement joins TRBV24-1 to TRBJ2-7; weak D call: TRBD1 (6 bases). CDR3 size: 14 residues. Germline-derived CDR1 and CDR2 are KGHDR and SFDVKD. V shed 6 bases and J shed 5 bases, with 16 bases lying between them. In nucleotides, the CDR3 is TGTGCCACCAGTCCGGCAGGGGCCAGCGACGAGCAGTACTTC. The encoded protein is CATSPAGASDEQYF.

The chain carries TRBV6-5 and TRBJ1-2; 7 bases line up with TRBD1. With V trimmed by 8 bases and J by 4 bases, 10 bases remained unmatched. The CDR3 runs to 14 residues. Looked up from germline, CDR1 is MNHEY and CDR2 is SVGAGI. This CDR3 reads CASGQKGALYGYTF. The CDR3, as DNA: TGTGCCAGCGGGCAGAAGGGGGCACTCTATGGCTACACCTTC.

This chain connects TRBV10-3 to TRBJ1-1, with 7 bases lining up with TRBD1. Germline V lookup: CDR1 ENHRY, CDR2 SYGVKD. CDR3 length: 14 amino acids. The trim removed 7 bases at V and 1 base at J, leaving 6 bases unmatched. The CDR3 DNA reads TGTGCCATCACCAGGACAGGCTCGAACACTGAAGCTTTCTTT. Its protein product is CAITRTGSNTEAFF.

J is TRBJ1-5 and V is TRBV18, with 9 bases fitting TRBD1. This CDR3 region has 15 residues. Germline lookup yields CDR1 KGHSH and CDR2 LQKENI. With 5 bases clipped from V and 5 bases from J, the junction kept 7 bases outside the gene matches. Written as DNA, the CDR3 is TGTGCCAGCTCATCACAGGGGGCTATCGATCAGCCCCAGCATTTT. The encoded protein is CASSSQGAIDQPQHF.

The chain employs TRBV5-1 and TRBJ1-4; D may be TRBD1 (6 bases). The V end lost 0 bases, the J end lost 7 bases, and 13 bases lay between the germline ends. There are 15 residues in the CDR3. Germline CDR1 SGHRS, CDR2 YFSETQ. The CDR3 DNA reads TGCGCCAGCAGCTTGGTGGACCCCAGGGGTGAAAAACTGTTTTTT. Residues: CASSLVDPRGEKLFF.

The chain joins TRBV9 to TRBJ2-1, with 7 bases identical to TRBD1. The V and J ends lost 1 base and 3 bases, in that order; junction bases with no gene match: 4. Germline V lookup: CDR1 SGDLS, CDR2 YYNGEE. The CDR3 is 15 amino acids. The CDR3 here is CASSVRDRDYNEQFF. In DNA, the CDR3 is TGTGCCAGCAGCGTAAGGGACAGAGACTACAATGAGCAGTTCTTC.

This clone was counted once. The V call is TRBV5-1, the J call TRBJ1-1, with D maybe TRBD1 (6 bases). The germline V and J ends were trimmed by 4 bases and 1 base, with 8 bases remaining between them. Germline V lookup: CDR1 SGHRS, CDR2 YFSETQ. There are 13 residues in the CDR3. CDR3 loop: CASSLQGNTEAFF. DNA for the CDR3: TGCGCCAGCAGCCTACAGGGGAACACTGAAGCTTTCTTT.

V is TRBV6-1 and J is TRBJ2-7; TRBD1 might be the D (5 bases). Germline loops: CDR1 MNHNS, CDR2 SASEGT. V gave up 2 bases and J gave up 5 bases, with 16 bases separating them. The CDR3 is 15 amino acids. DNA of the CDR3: TGTGCCAGCAGTGAAAGTTCCAGGGTGGTAGACGAGCAGTACTTC. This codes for CASSESSRVVDEQYF.

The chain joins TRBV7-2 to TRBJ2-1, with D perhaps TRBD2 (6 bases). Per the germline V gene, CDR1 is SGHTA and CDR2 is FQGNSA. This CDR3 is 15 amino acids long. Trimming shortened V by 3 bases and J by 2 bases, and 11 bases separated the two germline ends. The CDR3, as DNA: TGTGCCAGCAGCTTGGCGGAGGGGACCTACAATGAGCAGTTCTTC. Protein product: CASSLAEGTYNEQFF.

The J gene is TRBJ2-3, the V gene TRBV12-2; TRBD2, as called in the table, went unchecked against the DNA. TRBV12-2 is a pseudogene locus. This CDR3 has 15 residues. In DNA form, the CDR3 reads TGTGCAAGTCGCTTTCCAGCGGGTATCACAGATACGCAGTATTTT. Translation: CASRFPAGITDTQYF.

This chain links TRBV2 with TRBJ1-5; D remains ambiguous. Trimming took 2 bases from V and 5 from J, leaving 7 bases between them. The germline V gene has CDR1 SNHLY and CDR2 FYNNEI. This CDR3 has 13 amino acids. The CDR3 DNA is TGTGCCAGCAGTGAACAGCAGGATCAGCCCCAGCATTTT. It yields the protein CASSEQQDQPQHF.

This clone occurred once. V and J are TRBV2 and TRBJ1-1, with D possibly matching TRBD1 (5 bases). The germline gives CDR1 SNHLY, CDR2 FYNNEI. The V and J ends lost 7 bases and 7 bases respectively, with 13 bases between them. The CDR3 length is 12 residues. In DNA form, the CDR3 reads TGTGCCAGCACGGTGACAGCGTTTGAAGCTTTCTTT. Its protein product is CASTVTAFEAFF.

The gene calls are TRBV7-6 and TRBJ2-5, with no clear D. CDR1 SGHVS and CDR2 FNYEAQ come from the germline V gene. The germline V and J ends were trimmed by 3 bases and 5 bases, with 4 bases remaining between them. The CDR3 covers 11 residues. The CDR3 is CASSFSETQYF. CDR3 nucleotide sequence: TGTGCCAGCAGCTTCTCGGAGACCCAGTACTTC.

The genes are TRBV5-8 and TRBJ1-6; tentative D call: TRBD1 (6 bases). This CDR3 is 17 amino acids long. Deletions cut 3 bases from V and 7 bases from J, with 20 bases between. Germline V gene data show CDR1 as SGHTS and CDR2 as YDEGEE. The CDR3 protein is CASSSSNSQGWNSPLHF. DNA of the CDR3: TGTGCCAGCAGCTCCAGTAATTCACAGGGCTGGAATTCACCCCTCCACTTT.

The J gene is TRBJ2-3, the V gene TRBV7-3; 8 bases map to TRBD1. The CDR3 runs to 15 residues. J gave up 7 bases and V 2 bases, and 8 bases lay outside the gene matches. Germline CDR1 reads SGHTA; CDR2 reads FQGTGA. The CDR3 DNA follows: TGTGCCAGCAGCTTATCGGGACAGGATGTAAATACGCAGTATTTT. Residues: CASSLSGQDVNTQYF.

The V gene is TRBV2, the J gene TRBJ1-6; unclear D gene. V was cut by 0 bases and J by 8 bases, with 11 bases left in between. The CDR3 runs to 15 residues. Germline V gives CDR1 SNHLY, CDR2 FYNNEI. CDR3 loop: CASSEAAVTYSPLHF. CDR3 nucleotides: TGTGCCAGCAGTGAAGCAGCGGTCACCTATTCACCCCTCCACTTT.

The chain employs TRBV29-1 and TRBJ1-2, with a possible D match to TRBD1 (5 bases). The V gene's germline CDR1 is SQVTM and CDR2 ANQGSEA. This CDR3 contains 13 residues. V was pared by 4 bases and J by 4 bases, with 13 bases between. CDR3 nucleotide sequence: TGCAGCGTTGTAACAGGACTACCCTATGGCTACACCTTC. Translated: CSVVTGLPYGYTF.

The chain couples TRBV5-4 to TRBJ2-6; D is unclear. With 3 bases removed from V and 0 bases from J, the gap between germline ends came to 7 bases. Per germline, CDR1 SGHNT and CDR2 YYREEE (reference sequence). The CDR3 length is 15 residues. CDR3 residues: CASSSQTSGANVLTF. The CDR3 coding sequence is TGTGCCAGCAGCTCACAGACCTCTGGGGCCAACGTCCTGACTTTC.